This entry describes one T cell receptor beta chain. The sample is drawn from a study of blood T cell repertoires in COVID-19. Study-wide background: Some COVID-19 samples were acute and others convalescent; all came from the United States, Italy and Spain. T cells, B-cell-depleted T cells, or PBMCs supplied cDNA or gDNA.

Deletions cut 7 bases from V and 4 bases from J, with 13 bases between. Germline V gene lookup returns CDR1 LGHNT and CDR2 FRNRAP. CDR3 length: 13 residues. Data came from immunoSEQ multiplex PCR; TCRdb stores just in-frame clones and leaves some out. The table records around 260,000 clones, roughly nine tenths of them present only once. This clonotype originated in a man aged 55 to 70 who had recovered from COVID-19. Source material: peripheral blood. The V call is TRBV12-5, the J call TRBJ1-2; weak D call: TRBD1 (5 bases). The chain's CDR3 is CASASDGGYGYTF. DNA of the CDR3: TGTGCTAGTGCCTCGGACGGGGGCTATGGCTACACCTTC.